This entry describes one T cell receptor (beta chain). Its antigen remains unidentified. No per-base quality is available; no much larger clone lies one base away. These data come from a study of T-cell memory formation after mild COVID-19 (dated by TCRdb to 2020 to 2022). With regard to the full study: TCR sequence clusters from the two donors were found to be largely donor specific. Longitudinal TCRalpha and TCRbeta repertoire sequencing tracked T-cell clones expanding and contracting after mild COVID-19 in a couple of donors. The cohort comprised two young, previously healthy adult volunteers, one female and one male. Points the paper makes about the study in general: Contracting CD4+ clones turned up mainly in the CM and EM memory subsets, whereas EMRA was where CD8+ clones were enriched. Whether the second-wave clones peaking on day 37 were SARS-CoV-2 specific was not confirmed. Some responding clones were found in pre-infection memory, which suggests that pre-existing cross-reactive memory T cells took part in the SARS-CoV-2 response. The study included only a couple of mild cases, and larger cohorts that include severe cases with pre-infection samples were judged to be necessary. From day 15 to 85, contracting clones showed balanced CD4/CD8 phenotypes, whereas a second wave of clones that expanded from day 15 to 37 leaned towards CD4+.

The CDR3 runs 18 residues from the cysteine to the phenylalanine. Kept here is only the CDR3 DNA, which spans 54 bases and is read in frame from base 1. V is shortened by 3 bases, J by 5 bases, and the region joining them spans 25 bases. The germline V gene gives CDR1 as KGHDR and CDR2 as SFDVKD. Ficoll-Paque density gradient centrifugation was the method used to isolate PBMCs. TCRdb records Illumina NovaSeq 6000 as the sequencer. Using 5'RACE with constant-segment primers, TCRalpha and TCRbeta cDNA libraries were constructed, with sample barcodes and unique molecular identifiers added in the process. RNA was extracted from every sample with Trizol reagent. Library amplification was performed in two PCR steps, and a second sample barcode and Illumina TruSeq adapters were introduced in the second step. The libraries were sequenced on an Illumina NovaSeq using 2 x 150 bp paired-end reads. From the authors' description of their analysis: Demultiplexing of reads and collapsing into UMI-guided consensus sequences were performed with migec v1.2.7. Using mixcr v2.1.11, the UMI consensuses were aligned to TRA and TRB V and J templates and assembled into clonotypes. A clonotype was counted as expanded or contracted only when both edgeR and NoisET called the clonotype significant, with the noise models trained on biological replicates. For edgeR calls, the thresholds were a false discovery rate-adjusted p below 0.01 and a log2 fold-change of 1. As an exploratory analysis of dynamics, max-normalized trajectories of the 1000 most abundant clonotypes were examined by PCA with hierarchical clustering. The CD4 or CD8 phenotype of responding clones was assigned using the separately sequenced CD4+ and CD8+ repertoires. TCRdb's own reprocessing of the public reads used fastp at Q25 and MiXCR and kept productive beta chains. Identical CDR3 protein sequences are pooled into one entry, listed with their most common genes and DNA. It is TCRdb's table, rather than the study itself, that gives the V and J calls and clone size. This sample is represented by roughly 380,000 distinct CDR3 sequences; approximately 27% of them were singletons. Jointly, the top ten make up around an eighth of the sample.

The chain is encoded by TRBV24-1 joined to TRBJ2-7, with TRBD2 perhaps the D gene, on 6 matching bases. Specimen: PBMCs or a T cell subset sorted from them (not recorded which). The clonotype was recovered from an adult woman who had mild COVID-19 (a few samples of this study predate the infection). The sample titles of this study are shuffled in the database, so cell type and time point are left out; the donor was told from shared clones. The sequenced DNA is TGTGCCACCAGTGATACCGGGACTTCTAAAACGCCGTTGGACGAGCAGTACTTC. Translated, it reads CATSDTGTSKTPLDEQYF.